Included here is one T cell receptor (beta chain) sequence, with context. The CDR3 totals 15 residues. Unmatched junction bases numbered 3, after V lost 3 bases and J lost 4 bases. Germline V gene data show CDR1 as ENHRY and CDR2 as SYGVKD. This sample is drawn from a study of T cell changes during pregnancy in multiple sclerosis. TCRdb's copy holds only in-frame clones and misses some; the assay was immunoSEQ multiplex PCR. Of around 80,000 clones in the sample, under 95% were seen once. The chain is built from TRBV10-3 and TRBJ2-3, with 11 bases fitting TRBD2. This clonotype was obtained from a female donor with multiple sclerosis, enrolled in a pregnancy study. The material was peripheral blood, obtained before pregnancy. The CDR3 DNA reads TGTGCCATCAGTGACACTAGCGGGAGAGCAGATACGCAGTATTTT. It yields the protein CAISDTSGRADTQYF.